One sample yielded the 31 T cell receptor beta chains listed below, sequenced in a study of response to subunit inactivated influenza vaccine. TCRdb passed the RT-PCR reads through MiXCR, listing each CDR3 protein once. This repertoire shows more than 400,000 distinct CDR3 sequences, approximately 9.9% found once; its top ten account for about 12%. The sample was PBMCs from blood, taken about 6 weeks after vaccination. These receptors all come from a man aged 45-65 years who received an inactivated influenza vaccine.

The chain employs TRBV10-3 and TRBJ2-1; no reliable D call. V lost 7 bases, J lost 5 bases, and 9 bases lay in between. This CDR3 has 12 residues. The germline CDR1 and CDR2 sequences are ENHRY and SYGVKD. In DNA, the CDR3 is TGTGCCATCAAGGCTGACAACAATGAGCAGTTCTTC. As protein: CAIKADNNEQFF.

The J gene is TRBJ2-2, the V gene TRBV7-9; D may be TRBD2 (6 bases). The germline gives CDR1 SEHNR, CDR2 FQNEAQ (reference sequence). This CDR3 is built from 13 residues. V was shortened by 8 bases and J by 10 bases, with 17 bases between the two germline ends. The CDR3 sequence is CASPFGSSVELFF. CDR3 nucleotides: TGTGCCAGCCCCTTTGGTTCTAGCGTGGAGCTGTTTTTT.

There are a few counts of this clonotype. The chain links TRBV18 to TRBJ2-7; 8 bases are shared with TRBD1. V was pared by 3 bases and J by 4 bases, with 5 bases of the junction left unmatched. Germline lookup yields CDR1 KGHSH and CDR2 LQKENI. The CDR3 contains 14 residues. In DNA, the CDR3 is TGTGCCAGCTCACCGGGGACAGGTCGATACGAGCAGTACTTC. It is translated as CASSPGTGRYEQYF. The full variable domain, in which reference TRBV18 and TRBJ2-7 provide the parts outside the CDR3, is NAGVMQNPRHLVRRRGQEARLRCSPMKGHSHVYWYRQLPEEGLKFMVYLQKENIIDESGMPKERFSAEFPKEGPSILRIQQVVRGDSAAYFCASSPGTGRYEQYFGPGTRLTVT.

In its sample, this clonotype was seen a few times. The chain has TRBV11-2 and TRBJ2-1; TRBD2 might be the D (6 bases). The germline CDR1 and CDR2 sequences are SGHAT and FQNNGV. The CDR3 spans 13 residues. V lost 0 bases, J lost 16 bases, and 16 bases lay in between. CDR3 protein: CASSLDGRLACFF. The CDR3 DNA reads TGTGCCAGCAGCTTAGATGGGAGGCTAGCGTGCTTCTTC.

The chain combines TRBV28 with TRBJ2-3; D might be TRBD2 (5 bases). This CDR3 has 16 amino acids. The V end was cut by 2 bases, the J end by 3 bases, with 15 bases between. Per the germline V gene, CDR1 is MDHEN and CDR2 is SYDVKM. The chain's CDR3 is CASSLSIREETDTQYF. CDR3 nucleotides: TGTGCCAGCAGTTTAAGTATCCGGGAAGAGACAGATACGCAGTATTTT.

The CDR3 is CASSHPPGQTNQPQHF. The CDR3 nucleotides read TGCGCCAGCAGCCACCCCCCGGGACAGACGAATCAGCCCCAGCATTTT. This chain uses TRBV4-1 with TRBJ1-5; the match to TRBD1 covers 7 bases. Germline CDR1 MGHRA, CDR2 YSYEKL. CDR3 size: 16 residues. The V and J ends lost 3 bases and 4 bases, in that order; junction bases with no gene match: 9.

The table lists this clonotype with many counts. This chain links TRBV29-1 with TRBJ2-7, with TRBD2 matching over 9 bases. The CDR3 is 12 residues long. CDR1 is SQVTM, CDR2 ANQGSEA, per germline. Unmatched junction bases numbered 1, after V lost 4 bases and J lost 3 bases. The CDR3 DNA is TGCAGCGTTGTGCGGGGGGGCTACGAGCAGTACTTC. Translated, it gives CSVVRGGYEQYF.

The chain couples TRBV20-1 to TRBJ2-7, with 15 nucleotides matching TRBD2. The CDR3 spans 16 residues. Germline loops: CDR1 DFQATT, CDR2 SNEGSKA (reference sequence). V trimming: 6 bases; J trimming: 7 bases; junction bases outside the gene matches: 13. The CDR3 loop reads CSAGTSGRTYVSEQYF. CDR3 coding DNA: TGCAGTGCAGGGACTAGCGGGAGGACCTACGTCTCGGAGCAGTACTTC.

This clonotype was picked up a small number of times. The chain is built from TRBV20-1 and TRBJ1-2; D might be TRBD1 (5 bases). CDR3 length: 12 amino acids. Germline V CDR1 and CDR2: DFQATT, SNEGSKA (reference sequence). V lost 6 bases to trimming and J lost 1 base, with 9 bases between them. The CDR3 DNA follows: TGCAGTGCGGTGGGGGGTAACTATGGCTACACCTTC. Translated, it gives CSAVGGNYGYTF.

J is TRBJ2-5 and V is TRBV20-1, with D possibly matching TRBD1 (6 bases). This CDR3 is 13 amino acids long. Germline V gene sequence: CDR1 DFQATT, CDR2 SNEGSKA (reference sequence). Between the trimmed V and J ends, which lost 6 bases and 4 bases, there was a span of 15 bases. The CDR3 DNA is TGCAGTGCCATCGGGACAACCCTAGAGACCCAGTACTTC. It encodes CSAIGTTLETQYF.

V usage is TRBV5-1 and J usage is TRBJ1-4, with a weak D call TRBD1 (6 bases). In germline, CDR1 is SGHRS, CDR2 YFSETQ. The CDR3 is 14 residues long. Trimming removed 5 bases at V and 5 bases at J, with 13 bases between. The CDR3 DNA reads as TGCGCCAGCAGAATGGGGGGGCCCAATGAAAAACTGTTTTTT. Residues: CASRMGGPNEKLFF.

This clonotype was observed a handful of times. This rearrangement joins TRBV15 to TRBJ2-3; D remains unclear. Trimming removed 4 bases at V and 5 bases at J, with 4 bases between. In germline, CDR1 is LNHNV, CDR2 YYDKDF (reference sequence). The CDR3 is 11 amino acids. CDR3 in DNA: TGTGCCACCAGCATCAGAGATACGCAGTATTTT. It codes for CATSIRDTQYF.

Ten or more counts support this clonotype. The rearrangement links TRBV5-1 to TRBJ2-1, with TRBD2 matching 13 bases. This CDR3 has 17 amino acids. The junction had 6 bases not matched to a gene; V was cut back by 3 bases and J by 3 bases. CDR1 SGHRS and CDR2 YFSETQ come from the germline V gene. The CDR3 nucleotides read TGCGCCAGCAGCTGGGGGACTAGCGGGACCGGCTACAATGAGCAGTTCTTC. Translation: CASSWGTSGTGYNEQFF.

Comment on this clonotype: A read error may explain this, as a much larger clone is one base away. V is TRBV9 and J is TRBJ1-1; D uncertain. Trimming pared 4 bases from V and 5 bases from J, leaving 18 bases between. The CDR3 runs to 15 residues. Germline V gives CDR1 SGDLS, CDR2 YYNGEE. CDR3 amino acids: CASSLDALGRTEAFF. CDR3 nucleotide sequence: TGTGCCAGCAGCCTAGACGCCCTCGGGAGGACTGAAGCTTTCTTT.

This clonotype was counted between two and nine times. The chain has TRBV7-6 and TRBJ2-7; 11 positions match TRBD1. Germline trimming cut 2 bases from V and 4 bases from J; bases unmatched to any gene: 7. Per the germline V gene, CDR1 is SGHVS and CDR2 is FNYEAQ. This CDR3 comprises 16 residues. The CDR3 spells CASSLQSGQGGYEQYF. The CDR3 nucleotides read TGTGCCAGCAGCTTACAGTCGGGACAGGGGGGGTACGAGCAGTACTTC.

This clonotype was picked up many times. The chain links TRBV9 to TRBJ2-2; the D gene is possibly TRBD2 (7 bases). Deletions cut 2 bases from V and 5 bases from J, with 13 bases between. This CDR3 has 15 residues. CDR1 and CDR2 from the germline V gene are SGDLS and YYNGEE. The CDR3 loop reads CASSVGGRTTGELFF. CDR3 coding DNA: TGTGCCAGCAGCGTGGGGGGGCGCACGACCGGGGAGCTGTTTTTT.

This clonotype has only a few counts. This chain joins TRBV11-2 and TRBJ2-6; D uncertain. The CDR3 extends over 16 amino acids. V was pared by 0 bases and J by 3 bases, with 9 bases between. Germline V gene lookup returns CDR1 SGHAT and CDR2 FQNNGV. The CDR3 DNA is TGTGCCAGCAGCTTAGATGCGGTGGTTGGGGCCAACGTCCTGACTTTC. It is translated as CASSLDAVVGANVLTF. Complete variable domain (other parts from reference TRBV11-2 and TRBJ2-6): EAGVAQSPRYKIIEKRQSVAFWCNPISGHATLYWYQQILGQGPKLLIQFQNNGVVDDSQLPKDRFSAERLKGVDSTLKIQPAKLEDSAVYLCASSLDAVVGANVLTFGAGSRLTVL.

This clonotype was detected only once. This rearrangement joins TRBV25-1 to TRBJ1-2; TRBD1 is a possible D gene (5 bases). Between the trimmed V and J ends, which lost 5 bases and 5 bases, there was a span of 12 bases. From germline, CDR1 is MGHDK and CDR2 SYGVNS. This CDR3 is built from 13 residues. CDR3 DNA: TGTGCCAGCAGTACCGGAGGGGCTTATGGCTACACCTTC. Translation gives CASSTGGAYGYTF.

The V call is TRBV29-1, the J call TRBJ2-3, with TRBD1 identical over 8 bases. Germline CDR1 SQVTM, CDR2 ANQGSEA. CDR3 length equals 13 residues. J was trimmed by 6 bases and V by 1 base; bases with no gene match: 3. The CDR3 DNA reads TGCAGCGTTGAAGCGGACAGGGTTGATACGCAGTATTTT. Translation gives CSVEADRVDTQYF.

This clonotype occurred many times. This rearrangement joins TRBV4-3 to TRBJ1-5, with D uncertain. CDR1 LGHNA and CDR2 YSLEER come from the germline V gene. The length of the CDR3 is 14 residues. Between the trimmed V and J ends, which lost 0 bases and 6 bases, there was a span of 9 bases. Written as DNA, the CDR3 is TGCGCCAGCAGCCAAGACCCGTACGTTCAGCCCCAGCATTTT. Protein product: CASSQDPYVQPQHF.

The J gene is TRBJ2-7, the V gene TRBV4-2, with D possibly being TRBD1 (6 bases). V was clipped by 4 bases and J by 3 bases, with 13 bases between them. The V gene's germline CDR1 is LGHNA and CDR2 YNFKEQ. The CDR3 runs to 14 residues. CDR3 sequence (DNA): TGTGCCAGCAGCCCAGGCGGCAGGGGCTACGAGCAGTACTTC. Translated: CASSPGGRGYEQYF.

Points on this clonotype: Possible read error: a much larger clone is one base away. This rearrangement joins TRBV12-3 or TRBV12-4 to TRBJ2-4, with TRBD1 matching over 9 bases. CDR3 size: 14 residues. The CDR3 bases are TGTTCCAGCAGTTCGACAGGGGGATGGAACATTCAGTACTTC. It encodes CSSSSTGGWNIQYF.

The DNA of the CDR3 is TGTGCCAGCAGCGCGGGGACAGGTTCTGGAAGGGCCAACGTCCTGACTTTC. Its translation: CASSAGTGSGRANVLTF. The gene calls are TRBV5-5 and TRBJ2-6; 8 bases are a match to TRBD1. Germline lookup yields CDR1 SGHKS and CDR2 YYEKEE (reference sequence). This CDR3 region has 17 residues. Trimming took 4 bases from V and 5 from J; bases not matched to a gene: 11.

This clonotype was counted a few times. The CDR3 nucleotides read TGTGCCAGCAGCTTAATCTTGGGTCATCAGCCCCAGCATTTT. It codes for CASSLILGHQPQHF. The V and J genes are TRBV7-8 and TRBJ1-5; D gene ambiguous. The CDR3 runs 14 residues. V shed 2 bases and J shed 5 bases, with 10 bases lying between them. Germline values: CDR1 SGHVS, CDR2 FQNEAQ. The full variable domain, with the rest looked up from reference TRBV7-8 and TRBJ1-5, is GAGVSQSPRYKVAKRGQDVALRCDPISGHVSLFWYQQALGQGPEFLTYFQNEAQLDKSGLPSDRFFAERPEGSVSTLKIQRTQQEDSAVYLCASSLILGHQPQHFGDGTRLSIL.

The sample holds a few counts of this clonotype. The genes are TRBV12-3 or TRBV12-4 and TRBJ2-3, with 8 bases identical to TRBD1. The CDR3 is 15 residues long. After removal of 6 bases from V and 2 bases from J, the junction contained 7 bases not matched to a gene. CDR3 amino acids: CASRGRQGTTDTQYF. CDR3 sequence (DNA): TGTGCCAGCAGGGGCCGACAGGGGACCACAGATACGCAGTATTTT.

J is TRBJ2-4 and V is TRBV28; TRBD1 matches 8 bases. Germline CDR1 MDHEN, CDR2 SYDVKM. This CDR3 has 18 residues. Losses at the gene ends were 1 base for V and 1 base for J; bases not matched to a gene: 9. In DNA form, the CDR3 reads TGTGCCAGCAGTTTATCGAATCAGGGGGCGCAGGCCAAAAACATTCAGTACTTC. It encodes CASSLSNQGAQAKNIQYF.

V usage is TRBV6-2 or TRBV6-3 and J usage is TRBJ2-1, with D possibly being TRBD1 or TRBD2 (5 bases each). This CDR3 is 12 amino acids long. Trimming cost V 6 bases and J 5 bases, with 8 bases left between them. The germline CDR1 and CDR2 sequences are MNHEY and SVGEGT. CDR3 residues: CASRPGHNEQFF. The CDR3 DNA follows: TGTGCCAGCAGGCCGGGACACAATGAGCAGTTCTTC.

This clonotype was found a few times. The chain's CDR3 is CASSYQGAFTEAFF. DNA of the CDR3: TGTGCCAGCAGTTACCAGGGGGCTTTCACTGAAGCTTTCTTT. The rearrangement uses TRBV6-5 and TRBJ1-1; 8 nucleotides line up with TRBD1. The V gene end was trimmed by 2 bases and the J gene end by 4 bases; junction bases not matched to a gene: 3. The CDR3 has 14 residues. CDR1 is MNHEY and CDR2 is SVGAGI in the germline V gene.

This clonotype was counted ten times or more. The chain couples TRBV7-2 to TRBJ1-2; D remains unclear. The CDR3 contains 14 residues. Germline-derived CDR1 and CDR2 are SGHTA and FQGNSA. V was shortened by 1 base and J by 2 bases, with 8 bases between the two germline ends. CDR3 DNA: TGTGCCAGCAGCTTAGGGGCCAGGAACTATGGCTACACCTTC. Amino acids: CASSLGARNYGYTF. Full variable domain (missing parts from reference TRBV7-2 and TRBJ1-2): GAGVSQSPSNKVTEKGKDVELRCDPISGHTALYWYRQSLGQGLEFLIYFQGNSAPDKSGLPSDRFSAERTGGSVSTLTIQRTQQEDSAVYLCASSLGARNYGYTFGSGTRLTVV.

This clonotype was detected ten times or more. The chain recombines TRBV5-1 with TRBJ2-3, with D perhaps matching TRBD2 (7 bases). Germline V gene sequence: CDR1 SGHRS, CDR2 YFSETQ. With 7 bases removed from V and 6 bases from J, the gap between germline ends came to 15 bases. The CDR3 extends over 13 amino acids. Written as DNA, the CDR3 is TGCGCCAGCGGGGGGGCCCTGGCGGATACGCAGTATTTT. Translating it yields CASGGALADTQYF.

The table lists this clonotype with a few counts. The chain carries TRBV7-2 and TRBJ2-2, with no clear D. Germline V gives CDR1 SGHTA, CDR2 FQGNSA. The CDR3 runs to 13 residues. The V gene lost 5 bases and the J gene lost 1 base, with 5 bases spanning the gap. Here the CDR3 reads CASSGRNTGELFF. Written as DNA, the CDR3 is TGTGCCAGCAGCGGAAGGAACACCGGGGAGCTGTTTTTT.